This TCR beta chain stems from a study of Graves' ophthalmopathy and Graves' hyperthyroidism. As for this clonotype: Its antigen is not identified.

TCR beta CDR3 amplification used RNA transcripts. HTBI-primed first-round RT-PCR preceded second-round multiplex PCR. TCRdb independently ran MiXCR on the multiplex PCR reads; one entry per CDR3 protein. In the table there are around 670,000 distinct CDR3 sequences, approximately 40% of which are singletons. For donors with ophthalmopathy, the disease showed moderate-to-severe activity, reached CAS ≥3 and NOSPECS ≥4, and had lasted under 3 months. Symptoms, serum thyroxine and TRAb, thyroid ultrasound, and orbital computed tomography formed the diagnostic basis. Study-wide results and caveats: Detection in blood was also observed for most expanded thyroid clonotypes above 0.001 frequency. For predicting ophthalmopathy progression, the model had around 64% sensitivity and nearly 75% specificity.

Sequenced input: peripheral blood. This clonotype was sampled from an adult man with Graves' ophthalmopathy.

CDR3 nucleotide sequence: TGTGCCGCCATGGGAATGTACGAGCAGTACTTC. It codes for CAAMGMYEQYF. The chain carries TRBV6-5 and TRBJ2-7; D gene unclear. Trimming cost V 11 bases and J 4 bases, with 12 bases left between them. The V gene's germline CDR1 is MNHEY and CDR2 SVGAGI. This CDR3 is built from 11 residues.